These 30 T cell receptor beta chains were all obtained from the same sample, sequenced in a study of OX40 agonist ivuxolimab in advanced cancers. Assay: immunoSEQ multiplex PCR; the TCRdb copy retains only in-frame clones and omits some. Among about 70,000 clones listed, 65% to 90% were seen once. Sequencing was performed on CD4+ or CD8+ T cells sorted from blood, taken in a trial of the OX40 agonist ivuxolimab. These receptors came from an adult with an advanced solid tumor such as melanoma, head and neck, liver or kidney cancer.

The rearrangement uses TRBV28 and TRBJ2-7; no reliable D call. The germline V gene encodes CDR1 MDHEN and CDR2 SYDVKM. Trimming shortened V by 3 bases and J by 8 bases, and 14 bases separated the two germline ends. The CDR3 is 13 amino acids. CDR3 DNA sequence: TGTGCCAGCAGTTTCGTGACTCCGACCCAGCAGTACTTC. Translating gives CASSFVTPTQQYF.

The count of this clone is one. V is TRBV28 and J is TRBJ2-4; D may correspond to TRBD1 or TRBD2 (5 bases each). The CDR3 consists of 14 residues. Trimming left V 3 bases short and J 6 bases short, with 12 bases between. CDR1 MDHEN and CDR2 SYDVKM come from the germline V gene. The DNA for the CDR3 is TGTGCCAGCAGTTTCGGGACCGCCCCAAACATTCAGTACTTC. As protein: CASSFGTAPNIQYF. The variable domain in full, completed from reference TRBV28 and TRBJ2-4, reads DVKVTQSSRYLVKRTGEKVFLECVQDMDHENMFWYRQDPGLGLRLIYFSYDVKMKEKGDIPEGYSVSREKKERFSLILESASTNQTSMYLCASSFGTAPNIQYFGAGTRLSVL.

This chain links TRBV14 with TRBJ1-2, with TRBD1 matching 10 bases. The CDR3 covers 16 residues. V shed 1 base, J shed 2 bases, and the junction held 4 bases outside the gene matches. Germline lookup yields CDR1 SGHDN and CDR2 FVKESK. CDR3 bases: TGTGCCAGCAGCCAAGTGCAGGACAGGGGGAACTATGGCTACACCTTC. This gives the protein CASSQVQDRGNYGYTF.

The CDR3 region has the DNA TGTGCCAGCATTGACTCCGGACGACCCTACGAGCAGTACTTC. This sequence encodes CASIDSGRPYEQYF. The J gene is TRBJ2-7, the V gene TRBV28; no firm D call. CDR1 and CDR2 (germline): MDHEN, SYDVKM. CDR3 length: 14 residues. Trimming took 7 bases from V and 2 from J, leaving 15 bases between them.

V and J are TRBV7-6 and TRBJ1-6; 9 bases align to TRBD1. The V and J ends lost 4 bases and 10 bases, in that order; junction bases with no gene match: 8. The CDR3 length is 15 residues. CDR1 and CDR2 from the germline V gene are SGHVS and FNYEAQ. The CDR3 here is CASSYSTGGNSPLHF. The CDR3 nucleotides are TGTGCCAGCAGCTATTCGACAGGGGGTAACTCACCCCTCCACTTT.

This clone was counted only a few times. The V gene is TRBV7-3, the J gene TRBJ2-2; D call uncertain. This CDR3 is 12 amino acids long. Germline V lookup: CDR1 SGHTA, CDR2 FQGTGA. Deletions cut 5 bases from V and 3 bases from J, with 4 bases between. Written as DNA, the CDR3 is TGTGCCAGCAGCCGCGACACCGGGGAGCTGTTTTTT. It is translated as CASSRDTGELFF. Complete variable domain (other parts from reference TRBV7-3 and TRBJ2-2): GAGVSQTPSNKVTEKGKYVELRCDPISGHTALYWYRQSLGQGPEFLIYFQGTGAADDSGLPNDRFFAVRPEGSVSTLKIQRTERGDSAVYLCASSRDTGELFFGEGSRLTVL.

This chain uses TRBV6-6 with TRBJ1-2; D not certain. The V end lost 5 bases, the J end lost 7 bases, and 14 bases lay between the germline ends. CDR3 size: 13 residues. The V gene's germline CDR1 is MNHNY and CDR2 SVGAGI (reference sequence). In nucleotides, the CDR3 is TGTGCCAGCAGTGCCCGGTGGGAAAGTGGCTACACCTTC. This codes for CASSARWESGYTF.

The CDR3: CASSRAGTGTYEQYF. CDR3 sequence (DNA): TGTGCCAGCAGTCGAGCCGGGACAGGGACCTACGAGCAGTACTTC. This chain connects TRBV7-2 to TRBJ2-5, with 9 bases matching TRBD1. Gene TRBJ2-7 matches the end of the DNA better, so the J call may be wrong. CDR3 size: 15 residues. Per germline, CDR1 SGHTA and CDR2 FQGNSA.

The chain is built from TRBV5-1 and TRBJ2-1; 9 bases match TRBD1. Germline CDR1 reads SGHRS; CDR2 reads YFSETQ. The trim removed 2 bases at V and 7 bases at J, leaving 4 bases unmatched. This CDR3 is built from 14 residues. The DNA of the CDR3 is TGCGCCAGCAGCTTAGGACAGGGGTATAATGAGCAGTTCTTC. It is translated as CASSLGQGYNEQFF.

The gene calls are TRBV5-4 and TRBJ2-7; perhaps TRBD1 as D (5 bases). Germline loops: CDR1 SGHNT, CDR2 YYREEE (reference sequence). The CDR3 spans 13 residues. Between the trimmed V and J ends, which lost 0 bases and 6 bases, there was a span of 10 bases. The CDR3 spells CASSLVGAREQYF. In DNA, the CDR3 is TGTGCCAGCAGCTTGGTTGGGGCCCGCGAGCAGTACTTC.

The CDR3 reads CASSCGRQVSRGYTF. DNA for the CDR3: TGTGCCAGCAGCTGCGGCAGACAGGTTTCGAGGGGCTACACCTTC. The chain joins TRBV7-3 to TRBJ1-2, with TRBD1 as a possible D gene (6 bases). Between the trimmed V and J ends, which lost 4 bases and 8 bases, there was a span of 20 bases. Germline-derived CDR1 and CDR2 are SGHTA and FQGTGA. The CDR3 has 15 residues.

This clone was observed a few times. The CDR3 loop is CATGGVSTDTQYF. The CDR3 coding sequence is TGTGCCACGGGGGGGGTAAGCACAGATACGCAGTATTTT. The rearrangement joins TRBV6-1 to TRBJ2-3, with 8 bases that match TRBD2. This CDR3 has 13 residues. Per the germline V gene, CDR1 is MNHNS and CDR2 is SASEGT. J gave up 0 bases and V 10 bases, and 3 bases lay outside the gene matches.

This clone was counted between two and nine times. V and J are TRBV5-1 and TRBJ2-1; the match to TRBD2 covers 8 bases. The CDR3 contains 15 residues. The V segment lost 0 bases and the J segment 7 bases; nucleotides outside the gene matches: 6. Germline CDR1 is SGHRS and CDR2 is YFSETQ. CDR3 loop: CASSLVGRARNEQFF. DNA for the CDR3: TGCGCCAGCAGCTTGGTCGGGAGGGCCAGGAATGAGCAGTTCTTC.

This rearrangement joins TRBV11-3 to TRBJ1-3; D not certain. CDR1 SGHNT and CDR2 YENEEA come from the germline V gene. The CDR3 has 15 amino acids. V lost 5 bases to trimming and J lost 0 bases, with 11 bases between them. The CDR3 DNA reads TGTGCCAGCAGCCCGTACGGGTACTCTGGAAACACCATATATTTT. It yields the protein CASSPYGYSGNTIYF.

This chain connects TRBV14 to TRBJ2-3, with D possibly being TRBD1 or TRBD2 (7 bases each). Per the germline V gene, CDR1 is SGHDN and CDR2 is FVKESK. The germline V and J ends were trimmed by 4 bases and 4 bases, with 18 bases remaining between them. This CDR3 comprises 16 residues. The CDR3: CASSPPSRGGADTQYF. DNA for the CDR3: TGTGCCAGCAGCCCCCCTAGCAGGGGGGGCGCAGATACGCAGTATTTT.

The CDR3, as DNA: TGTGCCAGCAGCCTGGAACTGAGCTCCTATAATTCACCCCTCCACTTT. Translation gives CASSLELSSYNSPLHF. The rearrangement joins TRBV5-8 to TRBJ1-6; D remains ambiguous. The CDR3 is made up of 16 amino acids. Trimming shortened V by 4 bases and J by 0 bases, and 11 bases separated the two germline ends. Germline CDR1 is SGHTS and CDR2 is YDEGEE.

This chain links TRBV7-2 with TRBJ1-3, with a weak D call TRBD1 (5 bases). Per the germline V gene, CDR1 is SGHTA and CDR2 is FQGNSA. The CDR3 totals 15 residues. Trimming removed 5 bases at V and 1 base at J, with 12 bases between. DNA for the CDR3: TGTGCCAGCAGCCCCCTCGGGGGTTCTGGAAACACCATATATTTT. Its protein product is CASSPLGGSGNTIYF.

This clone was seen just once. The rearrangement links TRBV5-1 to TRBJ2-7, with TRBD2 matching 7 bases. V lost 1 base to trimming and J lost 4 bases; unmatched junction nucleotides: 5. The CDR3 consists of 14 residues. CDR1 and CDR2 (germline): SGHRS, YFSETQ. CDR3: CASSLIGEGYEQYF. CDR3 sequence (DNA): TGCGCCAGCAGCTTGATCGGGGAGGGTTACGAGCAGTACTTC.

The J gene is TRBJ2-3, the V gene TRBV6-6; TRBD2 aligns across 13 bases. CDR1 is MNHNY, CDR2 SVGAGI, per germline (reference sequence). CDR3 length: 14 amino acids. The trim removed 5 bases at V and 6 bases at J, leaving 2 bases unmatched. In DNA, the CDR3 is TGTGCCAGCAGTCGGACTAGCGGGAGTGATACGCAGTATTTT. Translated, it gives CASSRTSGSDTQYF.

This clone was counted between two and nine times. The V and J genes are TRBV7-2 and TRBJ2-7; TRBD2 agrees at 11 bases. The junction had 4 bases not matched to a gene; V was cut back by 5 bases and J by 1 base. Germline V gene lookup returns CDR1 SGHTA and CDR2 FQGNSA. This CDR3 region has 15 residues. Written as DNA, the CDR3 is TGTGCCAGCAGCGGCGGACTAGCGGGTTCCTACGAGCAGTACTTC. This gives the protein CASSGGLAGSYEQYF.

The chain recombines TRBV29-1 with TRBJ1-4; D gene uncertain. The V and J ends lost 7 bases and 4 bases respectively, with 10 bases between them. This CDR3 spans 12 amino acids. The germline CDR1 and CDR2 sequences are SQVTM and ANQGSEA. This CDR3 reads CSAGRSNEKLFF. CDR3 DNA: TGCAGCGCCGGCAGGAGTAATGAAAAACTGTTTTTT.

The V call is TRBV11-2, the J call TRBJ1-3; D remains ambiguous. The ends were cut back, 5 bases at V and 0 bases at J, with 17 bases in the middle. The CDR3 is 17 residues long. CDR1 SGHAT and CDR2 FQNNGV come from the germline V gene. DNA of the CDR3: TGTGCCAGCAGCCCCCGGGTGGGTGGAGGCTCTGGAAACACCATATATTTT. Its translation: CASSPRVGGGSGNTIYF.

This clone appeared a single time. The chain has TRBV20-1 and TRBJ2-3; D is unclear. Per germline, CDR1 DFQATT and CDR2 SNEGSKA (reference sequence). This CDR3 comprises 11 residues. The V end lost 3 bases, the J end lost 7 bases, and 8 bases lay between the germline ends. The CDR3 region is CSASFQNTQYF. In DNA, the CDR3 is TGCAGTGCTAGTTTCCAGAATACGCAGTATTTT.

This clone was observed once. The V gene is TRBV7-2, the J gene TRBJ2-2, with TRBD2 matching 10 bases. Trimming took 4 bases from V and 6 from J; bases not matched to a gene: 5. The CDR3 is made up of 15 amino acids. Germline V gene sequence: CDR1 SGHTA, CDR2 FQGNSA. This CDR3 is CASSSTSGKSGELFF. CDR3 bases: TGTGCCAGCAGCTCCACTAGCGGGAAGTCCGGGGAGCTGTTTTTT. Full variable domain (outside the CDR3, taken from reference TRBV7-2 and TRBJ2-2): GAGVSQSPSNKVTEKGKDVELRCDPISGHTALYWYRQSLGQGLEFLIYFQGNSAPDKSGLPSDRFSAERTGGSVSTLTIQRTQQEDSAVYLCASSSTSGKSGELFFGEGSRLTVL.

This sequence joins TRBV30 and TRBJ1-1; maybe TRBD1 (5 bases). The germline V gene encodes CDR1 GTSNPN and CDR2 SVGIG (reference sequence). The CDR3 is made up of 18 amino acids. Trimming removed 8 bases from V and 5 bases from J, with 33 bases in between. The CDR3 nucleotides are TGTGCCGGAAGTCTGCAAGCTGCAGGGCGGGCTGATTGGACTGAAGCTTTCTTT. Protein sequence: CAGSLQAAGRADWTEAFF.

This chain links TRBV7-9 with TRBJ1-1; possible D gene TRBD1, 6 bases. The CDR3 runs to 14 residues. V was cut by 4 bases and J by 6 bases, with 15 bases left in between. Germline V gene sequence: CDR1 SEHNR, CDR2 FQNEAQ (reference sequence). The CDR3 DNA reads as TGTGCCAGCAGCTCTTACAGGGTGATGGCTGAAGCTTTCTTT. Protein product: CASSSYRVMAEAFF.

V is TRBV19 and J is TRBJ1-1, with a tentative D call TRBD1 (6 bases). With 4 bases removed from V and 11 bases from J, the gap between germline ends came to 14 bases. This CDR3 contains 12 residues. Germline CDR1 and CDR2: LNHDA and SQIVND (reference sequence). CDR3 region: CASSTRGPHAFF. CDR3 in DNA: TGTGCCAGTAGTACCCGGGGGCCCCATGCTTTCTTT.

This clone has a single count. This chain joins TRBV9 and TRBJ2-1, with D possibly TRBD2 on 5 matching bases. This CDR3 has 17 amino acids. The V and J ends lost 3 bases and 0 bases respectively, with 16 bases between them. The V gene's germline CDR1 is SGDLS and CDR2 YYNGEE. CDR3 in DNA: TGTGCCAGCAGCGGAGAAGTAACTGGGAGCTCCTACAATGAGCAGTTCTTC. Encoded protein: CASSGEVTGSSYNEQFF.

The J gene is TRBJ2-1, the V gene TRBV7-7; the match to TRBD2 covers 7 bases. Germline V gene data show CDR1 as SSHAT and CDR2 as FNYEAQ (reference sequence). This CDR3 region has 15 residues. With 3 bases clipped from V and 4 bases from J, the junction kept 6 bases outside the gene matches. CDR3 sequence (DNA): TGTGCCAGCAGCTTTGAGCTAGCGGAATACAATGAGCAGTTCTTC. Its protein product is CASSFELAEYNEQFF. Complete variable domain (other parts from reference TRBV7-7 and TRBJ2-1): GAGVSQSPRYKVTKRGQDVTLRCDPISSHATLYWYQQALGQGPEFLTYFNYEAQPDKSGLPSDRFSAERPEGSISTLTIQRTEQRDSAMYRCASSFELAEYNEQFFGPGTRLTVL.

This rearrangement joins TRBV28 to TRBJ2-5, with 7 bases fitting TRBD1. V lost 3 bases and J lost 6; bases outside the gene matches: 4. The CDR3 has 13 amino acids. The V gene's germline CDR1 is MDHEN and CDR2 SYDVKM. CDR3 residues: CASSLRGPKTQYF. CDR3 bases: TGTGCCAGCAGTTTGAGGGGGCCGAAGACCCAGTACTTC.